The rows below give T cell receptor beta chains drawn from one sample of a study of shared clonotypes between healthy human individuals. Using immunoSEQ multiplex PCR, the repertoire was profiled, and TCRdb retains in-frame clones only, with some absent. The sample contains 2,500,000 or so clones, under 95% of which appear only once. The specimen was naive CD4+ T cells from PBMCs. These receptors were obtained from a man aged 18 to 30 in good health. Some clones in this sample may be carry-over from other donors' samples. The CDR3 runs from the conserved cysteine through the conserved F or W. Fields, in order: D gene, clone size, J gene, V gene, CDR3 DNA, CDR3 protein. D genes are given only for firm matches. A clone size is listed for some rows: how often the clone was seen (once, few, many), or a class if it is expanded.

TRBD2 - TRBJ2-2 TRBV28 TGTGCCAGCAGTGGGAGGGGACTAGCGGTCACCGGGGAGCTGTTTTTT CASSGRGLAVTGELFF
- - TRBJ2-5 TRBV11-1 TGTGCCAGCAGCTTCCACAGGAGCTCTATCCAAGAGACCCAGTACTTC CASSFHRSSIQETQYF
TRBD1 - TRBJ1-1 TRBV18 TGTGCCAGCTCGCTGGGACAGGGGAGGGGGAACACTGAAGCTTTCTTT CASSLGQGRGNTEAFF
- - TRBJ1-3 TRBV11-2 TGTGCCAGCAGGGAACAGAACTCTGGAAACACCATATATTTT CASREQNSGNTIYF
- - TRBJ2-6 TRBV11-3 TGTGCCAGCAGCTTAAGTGGGGCCAACGTCCTGACTTTC CASSLSGANVLTF
- - TRBJ2-1 TRBV5-6 TGTGCCAGCAGCTTGTTGGGCAGGGATACGTTCTTC CASSLLGRDTFF
- - TRBJ2-2 TRBV5-1 TGCGCCAGCAGCTACGGGGGTGCCGGGGAGCTGTTTTTT CASSYGGAGELFF
- - TRBJ2-2 TRBV7-3 TGTGCCAGCAGCTTCTCCCAGAGGTCAACCGGGGAGCTGTTTTTT CASSFSQRSTGELFF
- - TRBJ2-2 TRBV4-2 TGTGCCAGCAGCCAAGATTCGGGGATCGGGGAGCTGTTTTTT CASSQDSGIGELFF
- - TRBJ2-5 TRBV4-1 TGCGCCAGCAGCCGAACCGGGTTACAAGAGACCCAGTACTTC CASSRTGLQETQYF
- - TRBJ2-1 TRBV2 TGTGCCTCGGGCGGAGCTGAGCAGTTCTTC CASGGAEQFF
- - TRBJ1-1 TRBV15 TGTGCCACCAGCTGGGGAACATTGAACACTGAAGCTTTCTTT CATSWGTLNTEAFF
- few TRBJ1-1 TRBV5-1 TGCGCCAGCAGCTTGGCCGCGGGGGCGAACACTGAAGCTTTCTTT CASSLAAGANTEAFF
- - TRBJ2-5 TRBV7-3 TGTGCCAGCAGCTTAAACGCGGTTAGAGGGGAGACCCAGTACTTC CASSLNAVRGETQYF
TRBD2 - TRBJ2-5 TRBV6-1 TGTGCCAGCAGTGATCGGGGGGGCCTGGAGACCCAGTACTTC CASSDRGGLETQYF
- - TRBJ1-4 TRBV18 TGTGCCAGCTCACCAGGGGGCGGAAATGAAAAACTGTTTTTT CASSPGGGNEKLFF
- - TRBJ2-7 TRBV5-1 TGCGCCAGCAGCTTGGTTAACCTGGACTACGAGCAGTACTTC CASSLVNLDYEQYF
- once TRBJ1-6 TRBV6-6 TGTGCCAGCAGTTACGGAACGGGGAATTCACCCCTCCACTTT CASSYGTGNSPLHF
TRBD1 - TRBJ2-3 TRBV9 TGTGCCAGCAGCGGACGACAGGGTATTAGTTCGGATACGCAGTATTTT CASSGRQGISSDTQYF
- once TRBJ2-7 TRBV7-9 TGTGCCAGCAGCCTCCTCATGGGGGACGAGCAGTACTTC CASSLLMGDEQYF
TRBD2 - TRBJ2-2 TRBV12-5 TGTGCTAGCCGGACTAGCGGGAACACCGGGGAGCTGTTTTTT CASRTSGNTGELFF
- - TRBJ2-5 TRBV5-5 TGTGCCAGCAGCTCCCACGGGGTGGGGGAGACCCAGTACTTC CASSSHGVGETQYF
- - TRBJ1-3 TRBV4-3 TGCGCCAGCAGCCAAGATCCCCTAGGCGGGAGCTCTGGAAACACCATATATTTT CASSQDPLGGSSGNTIYF
- - TRBJ2-3 TRBV28 TGTGCCAGCAGTTTCACAGGGCCCACAGATACGCAGTATTTT CASSFTGPTDTQYF
- - TRBJ1-1 TRBV19 TGTGCCAGTAGTATCTACACAAGAAGGGCTGAAGCTTTCTTT CASSIYTRRAEAFF
- - TRBJ2-7 TRBV6-5 TGTGCCAGCAGTTCCCGGACGTTCGAGCAGTACTTC CASSSRTFEQYF
- - TRBJ1-2 TRBV5-4 TGTGCCAGCAGCGCCGGACAGACCTCCTATGGCTACACCTTC CASSAGQTSYGYTF